This T cell receptor (beta chain) was identified in a study of beta chain features in type 1 diabetes. Study-wide findings and caveats: Shorter templates might be favored by PCR, equally in patients and controls.

As every portion of the isolated RNA was reverse transcribed, the sequencing read expressed TCRB transcripts. The protocol was immunoSEQ multiplex PCR, while the TCRdb copy is restricted to in-frame clones and leaves out a portion. The table has more than 140,000 clones, around a tenth seen once. A remark on this clone: The antigen is not known.

The TCR sequence derives from a woman in her thirties or forties in good health. The sequencing sample was made of central memory CD4+ T cells from blood.

CDR3 bases: TGTGCCAGCTCACCACCGACTAGACCGCGAAGCGATGAGCAGTTCTTC. It is translated as CASSPPTRPRSDEQFF. This chain uses TRBV18 with TRBJ2-1; D perhaps matches TRBD2 (6 bases). Germline CDR1 KGHSH, CDR2 LQKENI. V gave up 0 bases and J gave up 8 bases, with 17 bases separating them. The CDR3 has 16 amino acids.